These 7 T cell receptor beta chains share one sample of origin, sequenced in a study of glioma-infiltrating T cells. Amplification of TCR alpha and beta CDR3 regions from RNA used iRepertoire nested multiplex PCR. TCRdb redid the calling of the multiplex PCR reads with MiXCR, one entry per CDR3 protein. The table shows around 99,000 distinct CDR3 sequences, with 25% to 30% occurring only once. The source material was glioma tissue, nonneoplastic brain tissue, or PBMCs (not recorded which). These receptors all stem from a human donor with low-grade glioma or glioblastoma, undergoing nonglioma brain surgery, or in good health (not recorded which).

In this sample, this clonotype turned up many times. J is TRBJ2-7 and V is TRBV28, with 8 bases that match TRBD1. This CDR3 spans 13 amino acids. Trimming at V came to 6 bases and at J to 5 bases, leaving 6 bases not matched to a gene. Per the germline V gene, CDR1 is MDHEN and CDR2 is SYDVKM. The CDR3 DNA is TGTGCCAGCAGCGTTCAGGGGGCCCACGAGCAGTACTTC. This codes for CASSVQGAHEQYF.

In this sample, this clonotype turned up many times. The chain uses TRBV11-2 and TRBJ2-3, with D unclear. The germline gives CDR1 SGHAT, CDR2 FQNNGV. The CDR3 consists of 15 residues. V was clipped by 1 base and J by 1 base, with 9 bases between them. The CDR3 loop is CASSLGWSGTDTQYF. CDR3 DNA: TGTGCCAGCAGCTTAGGATGGAGCGGCACAGATACGCAGTATTTT.

This clonotype was seen at least ten times. The J gene is TRBJ2-7, the V gene TRBV29-1, with D perhaps TRBD1 or TRBD2 (5 bases each). This CDR3 has 12 amino acids. The V end lost 3 bases, the J end lost 6 bases, and 12 bases lay between the germline ends. Germline loops: CDR1 SQVTM, CDR2 ANQGSEA. In DNA, the CDR3 is TGCAGCGTTGAGAGGGCTAGGGGCGAGCAGTACTTC. This codes for CSVERARGEQYF.

This clonotype was seen ten or more times. The J gene is TRBJ2-7, the V gene TRBV28; D may be TRBD1 (5 bases). With 0 bases removed from V and 6 bases from J, the gap between germline ends came to 6 bases. This CDR3 comprises 12 residues. The germline V gene has CDR1 MDHEN and CDR2 SYDVKM. CDR3 amino acids: CASSLWGPEQYF. The CDR3 DNA follows: TGTGCCAGCAGTTTATGGGGGCCCGAGCAGTACTTC.

This clonotype appeared a few times. A clone one base away is much larger, so this may be a read error. The chain couples TRBV7-9 to TRBJ1-1, with D uncertain. Per germline, CDR1 SEHNR and CDR2 FQNEAQ (reference sequence). This CDR3 spans 13 amino acids. Between the trimmed V and J ends, which lost 5 bases and 6 bases, there was a span of 13 bases. The CDR3 region has the DNA TGTGCCAGCAGCCGACGGAGCGGCGCTGAAGCTTTCTTT. Translation: CASSRRSGAEAFF.

This clonotype was seen ten or more times. This rearrangement joins TRBV11-3 to TRBJ2-1; 11 bases match TRBD2. V shed 2 bases and J 2 bases; nucleotides not matched to a gene: 5. Germline-derived CDR1 and CDR2 are SGHNT and YENEEA. The CDR3 is 17 residues long. The CDR3 protein is CASSLTSGLAAYNEQFF. In nucleotides, the CDR3 is TGTGCCAGCAGCTTAACCTCGGGACTAGCGGCCTACAATGAGCAGTTCTTC. Drawing the rest from reference TRBV11-3 and TRBJ2-1, the complete variable domain is EAGVVQSPRYKIIEKKQPVAFWCNPISGHNTLYWYLQNLGQGPELLIRYENEEAVDDSQLPKDRFSAERLKGVDSTLKIQPAELGDSAVYLCASSLTSGLAAYNEQFFGPGTRLTVL.

This clonotype was observed at least ten times. The chain combines TRBV2 with TRBJ1-6; no clear D gene. CDR1 SNHLY and CDR2 FYNNEI come from the germline V gene. Trimming shortened V by 4 bases and J by 7 bases, and 11 bases separated the two germline ends. This CDR3 region has 14 residues. This CDR3 is CASSVQVTNSPLHF. The CDR3 region has the DNA TGTGCCAGCAGTGTGCAGGTTACGAATTCACCCCTCCACTTT.